This T cell receptor beta chain was captured in a study of blood T cell repertoires in COVID-19. There are 15 residues in the CDR3. Germline assignment: CDR1 LGHNA and CDR2 YNFKEQ. The V segment lost 1 base and the J segment 1 base; nucleotides outside the gene matches: 1. This clone was picked up one time. The identical CDR3 is also encoded by other nucleotide sequences in the sample. Measured with immunoSEQ multiplex PCR; TCRdb has only the in-frame clones, and not every one. The sample has more than 300,000 clones, around nine tenths seen once. What was sequenced was PBMCs or T cells enriched from blood (not recorded which). The source is a woman aged 25 to 39 who had been exposed to COVID-19. This chain links TRBV4-2 with TRBJ2-7; 10 positions match TRBD2. The CDR3 region has the DNA TGTGCCAGCAGCCAAGGACTAGCGGGTTCCTACGAGCAGTACTTC. As protein: CASSQGLAGSYEQYF.